These 28 T cell receptor beta chains were all obtained from the same sample, sequenced in a study of CD8 T cells in Susac syndrome. An input of roughly 0.5 to 1 ug of RNA was subjected to reverse transcription using random hexamers. Using its own MiXCR run on the immunoSEQ multiplex PCR reads, TCRdb lists one record per CDR3 protein. The sample yields 110,000 to 150,000 distinct CDR3 sequences, 94% seen once. Sequencing was performed on CD8+ T cells from PBMCs. These TCRs come from a human donor in good health.

This sequence joins TRBV19 and TRBJ1-1; perhaps TRBD1 as D (5 bases). The V and J ends lost 4 bases and 3 bases respectively, with 9 bases between them. This CDR3 has 13 amino acids. Germline V gene lookup returns CDR1 LNHDA and CDR2 SQIVND (reference sequence). CDR3 bases: TGTGCCAGTAGTACATGGGGGGACACTGAAGCTTTCTTT. Its translation: CASSTWGDTEAFF.

This CDR3 is CSVLGGTYEQYF. The CDR3 DNA reads as TGCAGCGTTCTCGGCGGCACCTACGAGCAGTACTTC. The chain is built from TRBV29-1 and TRBJ2-7; D call uncertain. V lost 5 bases and J 2 bases, leaving 10 bases between the germline ends. CDR3 length: 12 residues. Germline V gene sequence: CDR1 SQVTM, CDR2 ANQGSEA.

V gene TRBV7-9 combines with J gene TRBJ2-1; TRBD2 is a possible D gene (5 bases). The V gene lost 8 bases and the J gene lost 0 bases, with 11 bases spanning the gap. This CDR3 has 14 amino acids. Looked up from germline, CDR1 is SEHNR and CDR2 is FQNEAQ (reference sequence). CDR3 protein: CASGSQSSYNEQFF. DNA of the CDR3: TGTGCCAGCGGGAGTCAGAGCTCCTACAATGAGCAGTTCTTC.

The V gene is TRBV27, the J gene TRBJ2-7, with 7 positions matching TRBD2. CDR1 is MNHEY, CDR2 SMNVEV, per germline (reference sequence). The ends lost 4 bases at V and 0 bases at J; junction bases unmatched: 6. This CDR3 has 15 amino acids. CDR3 residues: CASSSLADSSYEQYF. The CDR3 nucleotides are TGTGCCAGCAGTTCCCTAGCGGATAGCTCCTACGAGCAGTACTTC.

The chain combines TRBV2 with TRBJ2-1; 15 nucleotides match TRBD2. The CDR3 sequence is 14 residues long. With V trimmed by 10 bases and J by 4 bases, 2 bases remained unmatched. Germline V gene lookup returns CDR1 SNHLY and CDR2 FYNNEI. The CDR3 region has the DNA TGTGCCACCGGGACTAGCGGGAGGTACAATGAGCAGTTCTTC. Translated: CATGTSGRYNEQFF. Combining the CDR3 with reference TRBV2 and TRBJ2-1 gives the whole variable domain EPEVTQTPSHQVTQMGQEVILRCVPISNHLYFYWYRQILGQKVEFLVSFYNNEISEKSEIFDDQFSVERPDGSNFTLKIRSTKLEDSAMYFCATGTSGRYNEQFFGPGTRLTVL.

This clonotype was seen a few times. This chain links TRBV20-1 with TRBJ2-1, with TRBD2 matching over 11 bases. V shed 5 bases and J 7 bases; nucleotides not matched to a gene: 7. There are 14 residues in the CDR3. Germline assignment: CDR1 DFQATT and CDR2 SNEGSKA (reference sequence). CDR3 sequence (DNA): TGCAGTGCTGATACTAGCGGGAGAAGTAATGAGCAGTTCTTC. Amino acids: CSADTSGRSNEQFF.

V and J are TRBV20-1 and TRBJ2-1; perhaps D is TRBD1 or TRBD2 (5 bases each). Germline CDR1 and CDR2: DFQATT and SNEGSKA (reference sequence). The CDR3 is made up of 14 amino acids. Trimming shortened V by 6 bases and J by 8 bases, and 20 bases separated the two germline ends. The CDR3 here is CSASEGLLGYEQFF. The CDR3 region has the DNA TGCAGTGCCAGTGAGGGGTTACTAGGCTATGAGCAGTTCTTC.

V usage is TRBV11-1 and J usage is TRBJ2-1; 9 positions match TRBD1. Germline CDR1 SGHAT, CDR2 FQDESV (reference sequence). Trimming cost V 5 bases and J 8 bases; bases outside gene matches: 7. The CDR3 is 14 residues long. CDR3 DNA sequence: TGTGCCAGCAGCGAACAGACAGGGGGAGATGAGCAGTTCTTC. Translation: CASSEQTGGDEQFF.

This chain links TRBV19 with TRBJ1-1; no firm D call. This CDR3 contains 13 residues. V lost 6 bases, J lost 0 bases, and 8 bases lay in between. Germline loops: CDR1 LNHDA, CDR2 SQIVND (reference sequence). CDR3 DNA sequence: TGTGCCAGTAGAGGGAGGGTGAACACTGAAGCTTTCTTT. Amino acid sequence: CASRGRVNTEAFF.

This clonotype was seen a handful of times. The chain uses TRBV27 and TRBJ2-1, with D hard to call. The ends were cut back, 5 bases at V and 7 bases at J, with 12 bases in the middle. Germline CDR1 reads MNHEY; CDR2 reads SMNVEV (reference sequence). The CDR3 length is 13 residues. The DNA for the CDR3 is TGTGCCAGCAGTAGGGCCAACGGGAATGAGCAGTTCTTC. The encoded protein is CASSRANGNEQFF.

The rearrangement uses TRBV15 and TRBJ2-3, with 12 bases aligning to TRBD2. After removal of 0 bases from V and 2 bases from J, the junction contained 12 bases not matched to a gene. CDR3 length equals 20 residues. In germline, CDR1 is LNHNV, CDR2 YYDKDF (reference sequence). As DNA, the CDR3 is TGTGCCACCAGCAGAGATGGGGGGACTAGCGGGCACCTAGACACAGATACGCAGTATTTT. The encoded protein is CATSRDGGTSGHLDTDTQYF.

This clonotype was seen once. The chain links TRBV3-1 to TRBJ2-1, with D possibly TRBD2 on 5 matching bases. This CDR3 has 16 amino acids. Trimming pared 0 bases from V and 2 bases from J, leaving 11 bases between. CDR1 LGHDT and CDR2 YNNKEL come from the germline V gene (reference sequence). Written as DNA, the CDR3 is TGTGCCAGCAGCCAAGAACCGAGGGTCGCCTACAATGAGCAGTTCTTC. This sequence encodes CASSQEPRVAYNEQFF.

The chain couples TRBV7-6 to TRBJ2-5; a weak D match, TRBD1 (5 bases). Trimming removed 3 bases at V and 3 bases at J, with 14 bases between. Germline CDR1 and CDR2: SGHVS and FNYEAQ. CDR3 size: 15 residues. The CDR3 reads CASSFITGAKETQYF. For the CDR3, the DNA is TGTGCCAGCAGCTTTATAACAGGAGCAAAAGAGACCCAGTACTTC.

This chain uses TRBV7-9 with TRBJ2-1; TRBD2 is a possible D gene (6 bases). The V end lost 3 bases, the J end lost 0 bases, and 12 bases lay between the germline ends. The CDR3 length is 16 residues. Per germline, CDR1 SEHNR and CDR2 FQNEAQ (reference sequence). The DNA of the CDR3 is TGTGCCAGCAGCTTCGGCCGGGGACTCTCCTACAATGAGCAGTTCTTC. Protein: CASSFGRGLSYNEQFF. Drawing the rest from reference TRBV7-9 and TRBJ2-1, the complete variable domain is DTGVSQNPRHKITKRGQNVTFRCDPISEHNRLYWYRQTLGQGPEFLTYFQNEAQLEKSRLLSDRFSAERPKGSFSTLEIQRTEQGDSAMYLCASSFGRGLSYNEQFFGPGTRLTVL.

This clonotype was found a few times. This rearrangement joins TRBV27 to TRBJ1-1, with D uncertain. The CDR3 covers 11 residues. Germline-derived CDR1 and CDR2 are MNHEY and SMNVEV (reference sequence). Trimming took off 8 bases at V and 2 bases at J, with 6 bases between the two ends. CDR3 region: CASRQNTEAFF. The CDR3 coding sequence is TGTGCCAGCCGGCAAAACACTGAAGCTTTCTTT.

J is TRBJ2-3 and V is TRBV6-6; no reliable D call. Germline CDR1 and CDR2: MNHNY and SVGAGI (reference sequence). The CDR3 extends over 13 amino acids. V lost 0 bases, J lost 0 bases, and 1 base lay in between. CDR3 residues: CASSYSSTDTQYF. The CDR3, as DNA: TGTGCCAGCAGTTACTCTAGCACAGATACGCAGTATTTT.

The J gene is TRBJ1-1, the V gene TRBV29-1; D gene ambiguous. The CDR3 runs 16 residues. With 2 bases removed from V and 0 bases from J, the gap between germline ends came to 16 bases. Per the germline V gene, CDR1 is SQVTM and CDR2 is ANQGSEA. CDR3 loop: CSVERVVGDLNTEAFF. DNA for the CDR3: TGCAGCGTTGAAAGGGTGGTCGGAGACCTGAACACTGAAGCTTTCTTT.

This sequence joins TRBV3-1 and TRBJ2-7; 8 positions match TRBD2. Germline values: CDR1 LGHDT, CDR2 YNNKEL (reference sequence). The CDR3 is 16 amino acids. Trimming cost V 7 bases and J 1 base; bases outside gene matches: 12. The CDR3 is CASNRPKREISYEQYF. Written as DNA, the CDR3 is TGTGCCAGCAACCGACCTAAGCGGGAGATTTCCTACGAGCAGTACTTC.

This chain connects TRBV20-1 to TRBJ2-7; D possibly corresponds to TRBD2 (5 bases). V shed 5 bases and J shed 5 bases, with 16 bases lying between them. Germline V CDR1 and CDR2: DFQATT, SNEGSKA (reference sequence). There are 13 residues in the CDR3. In DNA, the CDR3 is TGCAGTGCTTCCAGCGAGGGAAGCCACGAGCAGTACTTC. Translated: CSASSEGSHEQYF.

This rearrangement joins TRBV4-3 to TRBJ2-5, with 7 bases aligning to TRBD2. The CDR3 is 16 residues long. Trimming took 2 bases from V and 4 from J; bases not matched to a gene: 10. The V gene's germline CDR1 is LGHNA and CDR2 YSLEER. The CDR3 spells CASSQRGSGMGETQYF. The DNA for the CDR3 is TGCGCCAGCAGCCAAAGGGGCAGCGGGATGGGAGAGACCCAGTACTTC.

V gene TRBV29-1 combines with J gene TRBJ2-7, with D tentatively TRBD1 (5 bases). Germline CDR1 SQVTM, CDR2 ANQGSEA. V was trimmed by 5 bases and J by 6 bases, leaving 17 bases between them. The CDR3 runs 13 residues. This chain's CDR3 is CSVRGRDSTEQYF. CDR3 bases: TGCAGCGTTAGAGGCAGGGATAGTACCGAGCAGTACTTC.

J is TRBJ2-7 and V is TRBV29-1, with D perhaps being TRBD1 or TRBD2 (5 bases each). CDR3 length equals 12 residues. V was trimmed by 5 bases and J by 5 bases, leaving 13 bases between them. In germline, CDR1 is SQVTM, CDR2 ANQGSEA. In DNA, the CDR3 is TGCAGCGTTCGGGACCTTCCCGACGAGCAGTACTTC. It codes for CSVRDLPDEQYF.

Written as DNA, the CDR3 is TGTGCCAGCACCTCAACTGGCGTGGTCCCCTCCTACAATGAGCAGTTCTTC. This gives the protein CASTSTGVVPSYNEQFF. The chain links TRBV7-2 to TRBJ2-1; D is undetermined. Trimming removed 7 bases at V and 0 bases at J, with 19 bases between. There are 17 residues in the CDR3. Per the germline V gene, CDR1 is SGHTA and CDR2 is FQGNSA.

This chain links TRBV29-1 with TRBJ2-7; tentative D call: TRBD1 (6 bases). Germline V lookup: CDR1 SQVTM, CDR2 ANQGSEA. The CDR3 consists of 12 residues. V shed 7 bases and J shed 3 bases, with 13 bases lying between them. CDR3 region: CSGGQTNYEQYF. CDR3 coding DNA: TGCAGCGGAGGACAGACAAACTACGAGCAGTACTTC.

V usage is TRBV7-9 and J usage is TRBJ2-7; D may be TRBD2 (6 bases). V lost 4 bases and J 7 bases, leaving 20 bases between the germline ends. CDR1 and CDR2 (germline): SEHNR, FQNEAQ (reference sequence). The CDR3 loop spans 15 amino acids. The DNA for the CDR3 is TGTGCCAGCAGCTCCCTAAGTGGGGGAGGAGAGGAGCAGTACTTC. It codes for CASSSLSGGGEEQYF.

J is TRBJ2-5 and V is TRBV27; D unclear. This CDR3 contains 13 residues. Trimming removed 11 bases at V and 5 bases at J, with 18 bases between. From germline, CDR1 is MNHEY and CDR2 SMNVEV (reference sequence). CDR3 amino acids: CAGSRRLGETQYF. CDR3 coding DNA: TGTGCCGGATCTCGACGGTTGGGGGAGACCCAGTACTTC.

V is TRBV29-1 and J is TRBJ2-7; 8 bases align to TRBD1. CDR1 and CDR2 from the germline V gene are SQVTM and ANQGSEA. The CDR3 consists of 14 residues. The V and J ends lost 6 bases and 2 bases, in that order; junction bases with no gene match: 9. CDR3 DNA sequence: TGCAGCGTCTTATTAGACAGGGGCGCCTACGAGCAGTACTTC. Its translation is CSVLLDRGAYEQYF.

The CDR3 loop reads CASSLDSAQPQHF. Written as DNA, the CDR3 is TGTGCCAGCAGCTTGGACAGCGCTCAGCCCCAGCATTTT. The V gene is TRBV5-4, the J gene TRBJ1-5; D unresolved. V lost 0 bases and J lost 6, with 7 bases in between. The germline gives CDR1 SGHNT, CDR2 YYREEE (reference sequence). The CDR3 length is 13 residues.